This T cell receptor (beta chain) was captured by sequencing in a study of identical twins (dated by TCRdb to about 2016). In the study overall: To test whether fetal clonotypes persist, this study deep-sequenced TCR alpha and beta repertoires from monozygotic twins, from unrelated adults of various ages, and from cord blood. To rule out contamination, replicate twin experiments were performed at different times with different library preparation protocols.

On the study overall, not on this receptor specifically: The excess sharing between twins in beta out-of-frame sequences was weaker because fewer shared sequences reduced the signal-to-noise ratio. Recombination models systematically underestimated out-of-frame TCR alpha sharing in monozygotic twins but agreed with sharing between unrelated individuals. Zero-insertion analyses could be partly confounded by invariant T cells such as MAIT and iNKT, although diverse VJ usage argued against such confounding for most clonotypes. Compared with coincidental sharing between unrelated individuals, an excess of low generation-probability sequences was observed among out-of-frame TCR alpha sequences shared between twins. Fewer insertions were carried by abundant cord blood beta clonotypes, a similar but weaker trend appeared in young adult naive repertoires, and no such trend appeared in memory repertoires. Conclusions relied on cross-sectional statistical analysis, since the same donors could not be followed over many years.

As to this clonotype: What antigen it recognizes has not been identified. No much larger clone exists at a distance of one base, and base qualities are not known.

Only healthy Caucasian donors were included. Three pairs of female monozygotic twins, all aged about 18 to 29 years, made up the twin cohort. CD4+ and CD8+ T cell populations were isolated with positive isolation kits from Invitrogen. The CDR3 goes from the cysteine to the phenylalanine over 16 residues. Only CDR3 DNA is held: 48 bases, read in frame from base 1. V was cut back by 0 bases and J by 9 bases, leaving a gap of 18 bases between them. From a lookup of the germline V gene, CDR1 and CDR2 are ENHRY and SYGVKD. Library preparation used 5' RACE. Sequenced on an Illumina HiSeq 2000. Template switching introduced a universal primer binding site; the final cDNA contained a unique molecular identifier, enabling accurate counting of TCR cDNA molecules. Specific primers in the conserved constant-segment region were used to synthesize first-strand cDNA for TCR alpha and beta chains. To control for contamination, every cDNA library was double barcoded, receiving both a SMART-Mk sample barcode and Illumina barcodes. Two successive PCR steps introduced TruSeq adapter sequences along with Illumina sample barcodes. TCR alpha and beta cDNA libraries were sequenced on the Illumina HiSeq platform with custom primers. Per the source publication's procedure: Raw reads were processed with MiGEC to extract unique molecular identifiers, and MiXCR was used to determine CDR3 positions. Recombination models were inferred per individual with the repgenHMM and IGoR tools using an EM algorithm. The tcR package in R was used for shared clonotype analysis, with sharing normalized by the product of cloneset sizes. Out-of-frame nonproductive sequences were analyzed to study raw recombination free of thymic and clonal selection effects. Starting from the raw public reads, TCRdb applied fastp trimming at Q25, assembled clones with MiXCR and retained in-frame beta chains. Rows are unified per CDR3 protein, each entry keeping the most common DNA and genes. None of the V and J calls come from the authors' own analysis; TCRdb made them. A total of under 300,000 distinct CDR3 sequences appear in this sample, 6.5% of them only once. The top ten hold 13% to 15% of the sample.

These data were also reused for a study on T cells expressing NK-cell markers. The second study's paper adds: In sorted CD3+CD56+NKG2C+, CD3+CD56+NKG2C- and CD3+CD56-NKG2C+ T-cell subsets from eight donors, TCR beta-chain repertoires were profiled. Of the eight sequenced donors, seven were found to be HCMV-seropositive and one was found to be HCMV-seronegative. To restrict sorting to alphabetaTCR-expressing T cells, an anti-gammadeltaTCR antibody was added in several experiments. In more than 5 donors, the dominant CD3+CD56+NKG2C+ clonotypes ranked among the top 10 CD8+ clonotypes, making up about 1.0-7.0% of CD8+ T cells. Those dominant clonotypes were again the most abundant among CD3+CD56-NKG2C+ cells in several donors, at about 28.3-60.1%. It remained unclear whether the expanded NKG2C-expressing T cell clones were specific for HCMV antigens. All eight donors whose samples were sequenced were randomly selected healthy volunteers, three of them men and five women. A commercial ELISA kit detecting HCMV-specific IgG in serum was used to determine HCMV serostatus. MIGEC was used to demultiplex reads and group the reads by UMI, and MiTCR was used to assemble and quantify clonotypes. To remove erroneous sequences, TCR cDNA sequences were retained only when supported by two or more reads. The tcR package was used for downstream repertoire analysis, and clonotypes were matched between fractions using CDR3 nucleotide sequence together with V segment. VDJmatch was used to annotate antigen specificity against VDJdb, with one amino acid substitution in CDR3 allowed.

The sequence derives from a woman aged 18-29 years in good health. The V gene is TRBV10-3 and the J gene is TRBJ2-1; a weak D assignment points to TRBD2 (6 bases agree). The sample was CD8+ T cells sorted from blood. The CDR3 loop reads CAISESMEGGRSEQFF. In nucleotides, the sequence is TGTGCCATCAGTGAGTCGATGGAGGGCGGGCGCTCTGAGCAGTTCTTC.